This TCR beta chain derives from a study of blood T cell repertoires in COVID-19. Measured with immunoSEQ multiplex PCR; TCRdb has only the in-frame clones, and not every one. Among 150,000 to 200,000 clones listed, approximately 85% were seen once. CDR3 length equals 15 residues. Trimming pared 3 bases from V and 6 bases from J, leaving 12 bases between. From germline, CDR1 is LNHNV and CDR2 YYDKDF (reference sequence). The sequenced sample was PBMCs or T cells enriched from blood (not recorded which). This sequence originates from a man between 35 and 55 years old who had recovered from COVID-19. V usage is TRBV15 and J usage is TRBJ1-6, with D tentatively TRBD1 (5 bases). The CDR3 reads CATSSLQGGNSPLHF. CDR3 sequence (DNA): TGTGCCACCAGCAGTCTTCAGGGTGGTAATTCACCCCTCCACTTT. The variable domain in full, completed from reference TRBV15 and TRBJ1-6, reads DAMVIQNPRYQVTQFGKPVTLSCSQTLNHNVMYWYQQKSSQAPKLLFHYYDKDFNNEADTPDNFQSRRPNTSFCFLDIRSPGLGDTAMYLCATSSLQGGNSPLHFGNGTRLTVT.